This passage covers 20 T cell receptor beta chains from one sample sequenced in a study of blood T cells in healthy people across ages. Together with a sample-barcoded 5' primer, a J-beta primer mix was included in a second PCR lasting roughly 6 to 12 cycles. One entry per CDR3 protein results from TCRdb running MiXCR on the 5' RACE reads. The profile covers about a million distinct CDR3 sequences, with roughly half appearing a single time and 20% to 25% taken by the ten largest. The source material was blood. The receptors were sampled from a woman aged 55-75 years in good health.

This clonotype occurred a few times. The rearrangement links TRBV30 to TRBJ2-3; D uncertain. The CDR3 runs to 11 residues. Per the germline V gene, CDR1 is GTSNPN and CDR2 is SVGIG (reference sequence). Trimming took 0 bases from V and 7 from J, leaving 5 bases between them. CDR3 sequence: CAWSVLYTQYF. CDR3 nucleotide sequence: TGTGCCTGGAGTGTACTATATACGCAGTATTTT. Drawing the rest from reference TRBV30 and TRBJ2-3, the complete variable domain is SQTIHQWPATLVQPVGSPLSLECTVEGTSNPNLYWYRQAAGRGLQLLFYSVGIGQISSEVPQNLSASRPQDRQFILSSKKLLLSDSGFYLCAWSVLYTQYFGPGTRLTVL.

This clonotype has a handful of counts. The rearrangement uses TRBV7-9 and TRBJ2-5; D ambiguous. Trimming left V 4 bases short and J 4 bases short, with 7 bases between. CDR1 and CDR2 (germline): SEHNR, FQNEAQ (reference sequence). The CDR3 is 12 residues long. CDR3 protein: CASSSNRETQYF. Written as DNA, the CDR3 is TGTGCCAGCAGCTCCAACAGAGAGACCCAGTACTTC.

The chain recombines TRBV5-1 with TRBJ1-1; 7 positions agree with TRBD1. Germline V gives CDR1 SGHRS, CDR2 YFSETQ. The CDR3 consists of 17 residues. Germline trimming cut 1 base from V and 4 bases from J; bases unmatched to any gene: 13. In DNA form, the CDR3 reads TGCGCCAGCAGCTTGTGGGGGCAGGGGGGTACGAGCACTGAAGCTTTCTTT. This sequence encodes CASSLWGQGGTSTEAFF.

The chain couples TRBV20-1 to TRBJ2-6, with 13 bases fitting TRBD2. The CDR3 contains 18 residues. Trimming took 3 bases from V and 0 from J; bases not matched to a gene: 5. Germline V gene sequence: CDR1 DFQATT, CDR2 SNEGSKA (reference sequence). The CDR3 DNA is TGCAGTGCTAGGCTACTAGCGGGAGGGATCTCTGGGGCCAACGTCCTGACTTTC. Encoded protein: CSARLLAGGISGANVLTF.

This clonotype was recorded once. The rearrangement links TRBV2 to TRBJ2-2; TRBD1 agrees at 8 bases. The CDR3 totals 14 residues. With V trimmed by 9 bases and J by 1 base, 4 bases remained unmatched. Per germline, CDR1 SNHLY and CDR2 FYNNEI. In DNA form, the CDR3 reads TGTGCCAGATGGGACAGGAAGAACACCGGGGAGCTGTTTTTT. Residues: CARWDRKNTGELFF.

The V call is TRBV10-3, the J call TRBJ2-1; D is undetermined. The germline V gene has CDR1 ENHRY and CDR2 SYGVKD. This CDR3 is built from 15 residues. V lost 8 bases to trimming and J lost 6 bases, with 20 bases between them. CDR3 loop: CAIRPGRPSLNEQFF. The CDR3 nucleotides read TGTGCCATCCGGCCGGGTCGACCCTCCCTCAATGAGCAGTTCTTC.

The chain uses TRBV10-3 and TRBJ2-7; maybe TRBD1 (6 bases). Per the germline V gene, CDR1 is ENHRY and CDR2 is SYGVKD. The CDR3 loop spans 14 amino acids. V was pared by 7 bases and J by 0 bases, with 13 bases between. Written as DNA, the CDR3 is TGTGCCATCACCCCCGGGACAAGCTCCTACGAGCAGTACTTC. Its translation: CAITPGTSSYEQYF.

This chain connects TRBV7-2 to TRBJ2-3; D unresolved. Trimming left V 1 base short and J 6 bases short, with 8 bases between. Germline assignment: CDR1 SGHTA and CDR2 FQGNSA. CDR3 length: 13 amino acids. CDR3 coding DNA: TGTGCCAGCAGCTTAGGTTTGATGGATACGCAGTATTTT. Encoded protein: CASSLGLMDTQYF.

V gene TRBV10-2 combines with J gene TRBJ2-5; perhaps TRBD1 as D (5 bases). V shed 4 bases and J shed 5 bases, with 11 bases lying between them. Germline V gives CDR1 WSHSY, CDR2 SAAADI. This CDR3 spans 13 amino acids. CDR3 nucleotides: TGCGCCAGCAGTGTCCAGGACATTGAGACCCAGTACTTC. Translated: CASSVQDIETQYF.

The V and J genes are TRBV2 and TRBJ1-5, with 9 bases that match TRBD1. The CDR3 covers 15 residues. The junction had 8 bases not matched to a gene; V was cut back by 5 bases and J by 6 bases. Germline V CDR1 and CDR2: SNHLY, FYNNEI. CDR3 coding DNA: TGTGCCAGCAGTACGGACAGGGGCGGAAGTCAGCCCCAGCATTTT. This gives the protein CASSTDRGGSQPQHF.

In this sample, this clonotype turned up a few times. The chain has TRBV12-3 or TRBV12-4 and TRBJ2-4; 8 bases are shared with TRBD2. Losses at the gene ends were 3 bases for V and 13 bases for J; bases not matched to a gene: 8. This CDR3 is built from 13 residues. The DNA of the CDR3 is TGTGCCAGCAGTTTTTCAGCGGGAGTTGAGCAGTACTTC. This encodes CASSFSAGVEQYF.

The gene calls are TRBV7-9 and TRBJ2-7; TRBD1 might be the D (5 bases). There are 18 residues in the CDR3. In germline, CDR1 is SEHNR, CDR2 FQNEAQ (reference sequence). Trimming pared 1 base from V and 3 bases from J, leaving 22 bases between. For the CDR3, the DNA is TGTGCCAGCAGCTTAGGTGGTTGGCAATTGGGGCCGATCTACGAGCAGTACTTC. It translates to CASSLGGWQLGPIYEQYF.

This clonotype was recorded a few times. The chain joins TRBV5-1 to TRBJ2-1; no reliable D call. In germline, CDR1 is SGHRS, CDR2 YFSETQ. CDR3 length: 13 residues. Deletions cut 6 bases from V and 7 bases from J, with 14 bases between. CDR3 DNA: TGCGCCAGCATAGCTCCTAAGGGAAATGAGCAGTTCTTC. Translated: CASIAPKGNEQFF.

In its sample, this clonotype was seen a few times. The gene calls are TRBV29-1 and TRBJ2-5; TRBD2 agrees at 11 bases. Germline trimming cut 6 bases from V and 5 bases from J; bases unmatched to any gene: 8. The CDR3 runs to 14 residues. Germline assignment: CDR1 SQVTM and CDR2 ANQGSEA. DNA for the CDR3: TGCAGCGTCCTACCCCGGACTAGCGGGGAGACCCAGTACTTC. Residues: CSVLPRTSGETQYF.

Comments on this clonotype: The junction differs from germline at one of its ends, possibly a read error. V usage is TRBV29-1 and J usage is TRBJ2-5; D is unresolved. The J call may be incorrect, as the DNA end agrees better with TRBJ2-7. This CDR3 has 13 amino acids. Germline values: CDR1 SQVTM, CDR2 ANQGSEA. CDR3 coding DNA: TGCAGCGTCCGTTACGGGTCCTCCGACGAGCAGTACTTC. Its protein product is CSVRYGSSDEQYF.

As DNA, the CDR3 is TGTGCCAGCAGCTTACTAGCGGGAGAGGTCTACGAGCAGTACTTC. Residues: CASSLLAGEVYEQYF. The genes are TRBV11-1 and TRBJ2-7, with 10 bases identical to TRBD2. From germline, CDR1 is SGHAT and CDR2 FQDESV (reference sequence). The CDR3 is 15 amino acids. V lost 2 bases, J lost 3 bases, and 4 bases stayed unmatched. The variable domain in full, completed from reference TRBV11-1 and TRBJ2-7, reads EAEVAQSPRYKITEKSQAVAFWCDPISGHATLYWYRQILGQGPELLVQFQDESVVDDSQLPKDRFSAERLKGVDSTLKIQPAELGDSAMYLCASSLLAGEVYEQYFGPGTRLTVT.

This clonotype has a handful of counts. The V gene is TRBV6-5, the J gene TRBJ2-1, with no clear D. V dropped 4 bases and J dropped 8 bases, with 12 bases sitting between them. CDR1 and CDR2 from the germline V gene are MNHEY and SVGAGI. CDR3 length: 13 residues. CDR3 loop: CASSSLIPDEQFF. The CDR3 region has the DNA TGTGCCAGCAGTTCGCTAATCCCTGATGAGCAGTTCTTC.

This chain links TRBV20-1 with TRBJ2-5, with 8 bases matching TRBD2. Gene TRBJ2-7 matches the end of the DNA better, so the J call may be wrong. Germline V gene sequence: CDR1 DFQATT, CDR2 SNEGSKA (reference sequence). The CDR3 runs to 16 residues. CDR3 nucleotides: TGCAGTGCTAGAGATTCTGGACTAGCTCCGAATCACGAGCAGTACTTC. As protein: CSARDSGLAPNHEQYF.

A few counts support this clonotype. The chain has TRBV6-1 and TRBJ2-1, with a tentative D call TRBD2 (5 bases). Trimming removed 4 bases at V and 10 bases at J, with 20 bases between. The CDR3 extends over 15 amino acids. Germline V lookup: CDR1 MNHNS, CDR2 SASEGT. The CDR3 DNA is TGTGCCAGCAGTGGGAAGACGGAGGCCTCCAGGGAGCAGTTCTTC. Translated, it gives CASSGKTEASREQFF.

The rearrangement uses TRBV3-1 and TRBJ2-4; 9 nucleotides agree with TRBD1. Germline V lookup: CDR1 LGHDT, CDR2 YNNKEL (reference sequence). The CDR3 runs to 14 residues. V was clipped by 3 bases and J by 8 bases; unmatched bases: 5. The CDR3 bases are TGTGCCAGCAGCCACTCGGGACAGGGCTACATTCAGTACTTC. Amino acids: CASSHSGQGYIQYF. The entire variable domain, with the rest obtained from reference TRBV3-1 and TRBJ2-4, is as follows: DTAVSQTPKYLVTQMGNDKSIKCEQNLGHDTMYWYKQDSKKFLKIMFSYNNKELIINETVPNRFSPKSPDKAHLNLHINSLELGDSAVYFCASSHSGQGYIQYFGAGTRLSVL.